These T cell receptor beta chains were read from a single sample in a study of lymphopenia after photon versus proton radiotherapy. The method was immunoSEQ multiplex PCR; TCRdb's version includes in-frame clones alone and lacks a portion of them. The sample has around 64,000 clones, roughly 87% seen once. The source was peripheral blood, collected from a patient treated with proton-based radiotherapy. The receptors were sampled from a man older than 75 with esophageal cancer. The CDR3 runs from the conserved cysteine through the conserved F or W. The D gene is left open where the match is weak. Clone size appears in some rows only: once, few, many, or a class for an expanded clone.

abundance: -
v_gene: TRBV5-4
j_gene: TRBJ2-7
d_gene: -
CDR3nt: TGTGCCAGCAGCTCGGCCTACGAGCAGTACTTC
CDR3aa: CASSSAYEQYF

abundance: once
v_gene: TRBV4-1
j_gene: TRBJ1-5
d_gene: -
CDR3nt: TGCGCCAGCAGCCAGGGGTTCTTAAGGGGACTCTATAGCAATCAGCCCCAGCATTTT
CDR3aa: CASSQGFLRGLYSNQPQHF

abundance: -
v_gene: TRBV5-6
j_gene: TRBJ2-1
d_gene: -
CDR3nt: TGTGCCAGCAGCTTGGCCGAGTATGAGCAGTTCTTC
CDR3aa: CASSLAEYEQFF

abundance: -
v_gene: TRBV11-3
j_gene: TRBJ1-3
d_gene: -
CDR3nt: TGTGCCAGCAGCTCTATCGTGGGGGGAAACACCATATATTTT
CDR3aa: CASSSIVGGNTIYF

abundance: once
v_gene: TRBV15
j_gene: TRBJ2-1
d_gene: -
CDR3nt: TGTGCCACCAGCAGAGATAGTATGGTGCTGGAGCAGTTCTTC
CDR3aa: CATSRDSMVLEQFF

abundance: once
v_gene: TRBV7-2
j_gene: TRBJ2-1
d_gene: TRBD2
CDR3nt: TGTGCCAGCAGCTTACGCTTTCGGGGGGGCAACAATGAGCAGTTCTTC
CDR3aa: CASSLRFRGGNNEQFF

abundance: -
v_gene: TRBV21-1
j_gene: TRBJ2-2
d_gene: -
CDR3nt: TGTGCCAGCAGCAAACGCACCGGGGAGCTGTTTTTT
CDR3aa: CASSKRTGELFF

abundance: -
v_gene: TRBV4-1
j_gene: TRBJ2-2
d_gene: -
CDR3nt: TGCGCCAGCAGCCAAGTGGGGGCGAACACCGGGGAGCTGTTTTTT
CDR3aa: CASSQVGANTGELFF

abundance: few
v_gene: TRBV6-5
j_gene: TRBJ1-5
d_gene: TRBD1
CDR3nt: TGTGCCAGCAGTTCCCAGGGGGATCGGCCCCAGCATTTT
CDR3aa: CASSSQGDRPQHF

abundance: -
v_gene: TRBV9
j_gene: TRBJ1-2
d_gene: TRBD1
CDR3nt: TGTGCCAGCAGTAGGGACAGGGGGGGATATGGCTACACCTTC
CDR3aa: CASSRDRGGYGYTF

abundance: -
v_gene: TRBV6-1
j_gene: TRBJ1-1
d_gene: -
CDR3nt: TGTGCCAGCAGTGTCCTACAGGCGATGGGCACTGAAGCTTTCTTT
CDR3aa: CASSVLQAMGTEAFF